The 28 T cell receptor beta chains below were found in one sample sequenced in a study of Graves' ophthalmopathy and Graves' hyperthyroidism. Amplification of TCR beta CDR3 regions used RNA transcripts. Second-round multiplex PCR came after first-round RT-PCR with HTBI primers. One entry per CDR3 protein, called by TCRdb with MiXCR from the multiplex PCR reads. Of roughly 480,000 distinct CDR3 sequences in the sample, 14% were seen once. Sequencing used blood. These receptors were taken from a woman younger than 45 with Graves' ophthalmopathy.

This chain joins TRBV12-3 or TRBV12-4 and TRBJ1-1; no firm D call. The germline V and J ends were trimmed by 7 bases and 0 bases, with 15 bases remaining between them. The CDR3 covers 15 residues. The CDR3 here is CASIDVGGMNTEAFF. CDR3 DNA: TGTGCCAGCATCGACGTCGGTGGGATGAACACTGAAGCTTTCTTT.

The CDR3 bases are TGTGCCAGCAAACAGGGGCACACTGAAGCTTTCTTT. It yields the protein CASKQGHTEAFF. J is TRBJ1-1 and V is TRBV6-1; 7 bases agree with TRBD1. There are 12 residues in the CDR3. V was clipped by 7 bases and J by 3 bases; unmatched bases: 2. Germline CDR1 reads MNHNS; CDR2 reads SASEGT.

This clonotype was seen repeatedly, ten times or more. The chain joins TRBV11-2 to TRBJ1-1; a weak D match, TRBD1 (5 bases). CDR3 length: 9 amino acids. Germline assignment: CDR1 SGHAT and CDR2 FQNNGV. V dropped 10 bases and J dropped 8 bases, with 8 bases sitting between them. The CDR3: CATRQEAFF. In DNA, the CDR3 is TGTGCCACCCGACAGGAAGCTTTCTTT.

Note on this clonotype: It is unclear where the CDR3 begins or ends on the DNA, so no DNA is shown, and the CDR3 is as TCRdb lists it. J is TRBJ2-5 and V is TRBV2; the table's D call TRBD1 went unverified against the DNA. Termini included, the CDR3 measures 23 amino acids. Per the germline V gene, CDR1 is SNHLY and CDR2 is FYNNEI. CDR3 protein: CASSEYGGFAKNIQYFGAGTQYF.

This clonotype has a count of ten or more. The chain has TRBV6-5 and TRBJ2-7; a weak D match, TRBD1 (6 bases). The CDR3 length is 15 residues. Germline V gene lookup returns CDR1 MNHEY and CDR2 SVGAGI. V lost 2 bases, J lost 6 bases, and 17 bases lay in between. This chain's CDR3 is CASSYLTGQSAEQYF. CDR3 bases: TGTGCCAGCAGTTACCTTACCGGACAGTCCGCCGAGCAGTACTTC.

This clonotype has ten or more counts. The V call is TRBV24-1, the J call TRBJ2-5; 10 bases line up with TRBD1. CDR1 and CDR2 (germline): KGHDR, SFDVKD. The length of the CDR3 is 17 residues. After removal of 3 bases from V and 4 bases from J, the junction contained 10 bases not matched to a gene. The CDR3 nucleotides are TGTGCCACCAGTGATCCGACCCGGGACAGGGGTCGAGAGACCCAGTACTTC. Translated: CATSDPTRDRGRETQYF.

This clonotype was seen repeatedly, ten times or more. CDR3 bases: TGTGCCAGCAGACGCAGGGAACGATACGAGCAGTACTTC. Its translation: CASRRRERYEQYF. The chain links TRBV6-1 to TRBJ2-7; D is perhaps TRBD1 (5 bases). The V gene's germline CDR1 is MNHNS and CDR2 SASEGT. Deletions cut 6 bases from V and 4 bases from J, with 13 bases between. This CDR3 is 13 amino acids long.

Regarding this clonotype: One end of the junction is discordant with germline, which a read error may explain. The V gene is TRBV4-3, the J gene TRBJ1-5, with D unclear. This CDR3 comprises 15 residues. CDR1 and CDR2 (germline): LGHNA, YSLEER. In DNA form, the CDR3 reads TGCGCCAACAGCCAAGATCGGAGCGGTTTTCAACCCCAGCATTTT. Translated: CANSQDRSGFQPQHF.

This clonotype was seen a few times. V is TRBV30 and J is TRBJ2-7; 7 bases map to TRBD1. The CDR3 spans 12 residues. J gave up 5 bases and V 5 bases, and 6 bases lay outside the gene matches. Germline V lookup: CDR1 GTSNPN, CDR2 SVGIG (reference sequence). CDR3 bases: TGTGCCTGGGGGACAGAGAGCCACGAGCAGTACTTC. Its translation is CAWGTESHEQYF.

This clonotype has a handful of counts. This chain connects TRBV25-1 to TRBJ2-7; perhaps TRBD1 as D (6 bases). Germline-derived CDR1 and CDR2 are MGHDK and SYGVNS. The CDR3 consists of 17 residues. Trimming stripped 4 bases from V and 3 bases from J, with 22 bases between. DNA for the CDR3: TGTGCCAGCAGTGGCAGATCAGGACAGCGAACGTTCTACGAGCAGTACTTC. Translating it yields CASSGRSGQRTFYEQYF.

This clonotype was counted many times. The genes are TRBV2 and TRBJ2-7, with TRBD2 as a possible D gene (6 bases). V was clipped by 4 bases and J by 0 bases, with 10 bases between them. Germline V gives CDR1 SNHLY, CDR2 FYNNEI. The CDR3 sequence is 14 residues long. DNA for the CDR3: TGTGCCAGCAGTGTTGGCGGGGTCTCCTACGAGCAGTACTTC. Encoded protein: CASSVGGVSYEQYF.

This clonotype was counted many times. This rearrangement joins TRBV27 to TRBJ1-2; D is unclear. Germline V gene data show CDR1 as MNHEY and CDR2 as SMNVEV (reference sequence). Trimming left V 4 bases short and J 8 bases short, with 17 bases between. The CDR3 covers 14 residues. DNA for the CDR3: TGTGCCAGCAGTTCACATCTACCCACCGAAGGCTACACCTTC. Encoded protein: CASSSHLPTEGYTF.

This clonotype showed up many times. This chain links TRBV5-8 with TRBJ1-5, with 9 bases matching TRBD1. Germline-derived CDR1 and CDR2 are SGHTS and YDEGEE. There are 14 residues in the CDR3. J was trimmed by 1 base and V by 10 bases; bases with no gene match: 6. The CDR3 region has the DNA TGTGCCGTCCCTGGGACAGGGAGCAATCAGCCCCAGCATTTT. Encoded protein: CAVPGTGSNQPQHF.

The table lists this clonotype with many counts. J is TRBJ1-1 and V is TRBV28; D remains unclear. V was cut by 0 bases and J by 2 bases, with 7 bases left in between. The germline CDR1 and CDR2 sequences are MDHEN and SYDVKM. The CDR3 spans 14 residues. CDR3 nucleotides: TGTGCCAGCAGTTTATGGGCAGATAACACTGAAGCTTTCTTT. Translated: CASSLWADNTEAFF.

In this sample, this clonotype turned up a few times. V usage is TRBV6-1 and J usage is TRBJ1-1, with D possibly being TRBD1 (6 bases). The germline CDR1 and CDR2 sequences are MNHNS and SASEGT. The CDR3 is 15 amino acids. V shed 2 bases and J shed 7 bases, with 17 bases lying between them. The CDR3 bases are TGTGCCAGCAGTGAATGGGGGGCGTCTGCGATTGAAGCTTTCTTT. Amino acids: CASSEWGASAIEAFF.

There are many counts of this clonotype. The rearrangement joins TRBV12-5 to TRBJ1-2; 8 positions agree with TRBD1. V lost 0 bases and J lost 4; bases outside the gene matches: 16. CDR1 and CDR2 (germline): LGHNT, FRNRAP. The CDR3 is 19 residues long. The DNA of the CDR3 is TGTGCTAGTGGTTTGGTAGAGTCGGACAGGGTACGGGGGGGCTATGGCTACACCTTC. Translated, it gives CASGLVESDRVRGGYGYTF.

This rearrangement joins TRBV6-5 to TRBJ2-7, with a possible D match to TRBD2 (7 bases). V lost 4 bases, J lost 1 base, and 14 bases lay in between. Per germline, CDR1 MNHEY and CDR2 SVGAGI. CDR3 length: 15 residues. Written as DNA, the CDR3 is TGTGCCAGCAGTTCGAGGAGGGGGGGTTCCTACGAGCAGTACTTC. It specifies CASSSRRGGSYEQYF.

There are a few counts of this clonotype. CDR3 amino acids: CASSPADAQPQHF. CDR3 bases: TGTGCCAGCTCCCCGGCGGATGCTCAGCCCCAGCATTTT. The gene calls are TRBV18 and TRBJ1-5; the D is unclear. Germline V CDR1 and CDR2: KGHSH, LQKENI. V lost 6 bases to trimming and J lost 6 bases, with 12 bases between them. CDR3 length equals 13 residues.

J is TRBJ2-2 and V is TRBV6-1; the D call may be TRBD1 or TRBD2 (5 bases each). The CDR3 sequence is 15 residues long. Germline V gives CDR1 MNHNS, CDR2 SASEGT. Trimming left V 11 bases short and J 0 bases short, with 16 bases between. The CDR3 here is CAGNPGPPNTGELFF. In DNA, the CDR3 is TGTGCCGGCAACCCGGGACCACCGAACACCGGGGAGCTGTTTTTT.

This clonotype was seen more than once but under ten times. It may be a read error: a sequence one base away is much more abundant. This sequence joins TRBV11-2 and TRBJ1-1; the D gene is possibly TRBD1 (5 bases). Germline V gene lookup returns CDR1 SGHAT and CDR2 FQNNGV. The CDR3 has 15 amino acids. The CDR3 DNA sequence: TGTGCCAGCAGCGCGACGGGGGGATTGAACACTGAAGCTTGCTTT. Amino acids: CASSATGGLNTEACF.

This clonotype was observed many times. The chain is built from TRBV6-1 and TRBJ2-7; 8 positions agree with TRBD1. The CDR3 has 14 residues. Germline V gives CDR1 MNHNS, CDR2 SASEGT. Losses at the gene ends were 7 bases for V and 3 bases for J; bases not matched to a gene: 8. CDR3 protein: CASKDRGRRYEQYF. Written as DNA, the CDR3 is TGTGCCAGCAAAGACAGGGGTCGGCGCTACGAGCAGTACTTC.

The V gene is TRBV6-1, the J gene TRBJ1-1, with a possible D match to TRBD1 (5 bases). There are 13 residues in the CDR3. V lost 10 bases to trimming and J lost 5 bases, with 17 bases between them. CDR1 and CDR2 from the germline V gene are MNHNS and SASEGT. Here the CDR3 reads CATKPRGGTEAFF. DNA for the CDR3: TGTGCCACCAAACCCCGGGGGGGGACTGAAGCTTTCTTT.

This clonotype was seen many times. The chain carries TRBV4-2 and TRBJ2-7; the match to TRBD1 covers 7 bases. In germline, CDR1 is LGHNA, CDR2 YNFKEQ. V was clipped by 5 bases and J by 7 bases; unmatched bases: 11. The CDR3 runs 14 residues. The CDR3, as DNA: TGTGCCAGCAGCATCCGACAGGGCCCGGGGGAGCAGTACTTC. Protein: CASSIRQGPGEQYF.

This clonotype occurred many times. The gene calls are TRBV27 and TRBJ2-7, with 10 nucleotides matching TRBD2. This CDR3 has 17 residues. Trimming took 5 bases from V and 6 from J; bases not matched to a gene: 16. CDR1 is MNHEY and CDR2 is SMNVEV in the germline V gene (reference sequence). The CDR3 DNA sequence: TGTGCCAGCAGTGGGGATCCAGCGGGAGGGCCTGGAGGCGAGCAGTACTTC. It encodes CASSGDPAGGPGGEQYF.

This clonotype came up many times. The CDR3 sequence is CASSLSKEVGGETQYF. The CDR3 nucleotides read TGTGCCAGCAGCTTATCAAAGGAGGTCGGCGGGGAGACCCAGTACTTC. The chain employs TRBV13 and TRBJ2-5; D is perhaps TRBD2 (5 bases). Trimming stripped 2 bases from V and 5 bases from J, with 18 bases between. This CDR3 spans 16 amino acids. Germline CDR1 PRHDT, CDR2 FYEKMQ (reference sequence).

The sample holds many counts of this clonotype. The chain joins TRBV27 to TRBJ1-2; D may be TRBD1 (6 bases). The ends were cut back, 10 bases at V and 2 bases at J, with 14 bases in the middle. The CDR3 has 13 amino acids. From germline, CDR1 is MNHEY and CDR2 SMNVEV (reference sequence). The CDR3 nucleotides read TGTGCCACCCGGGAGGGGGTGAACTATGGCTACACCTTC. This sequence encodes CATREGVNYGYTF.

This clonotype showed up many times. The CDR3 sequence is CASSLEPAGGTYEQYF. The CDR3 nucleotides are TGCGCCAGCAGCTTGGAACCAGCGGGGGGCACCTACGAGCAGTACTTC. The V gene is TRBV5-1, the J gene TRBJ2-7; 9 bases align to TRBD2. V shed 0 bases, J shed 2 bases, and the junction held 6 bases outside the gene matches. This CDR3 region has 16 residues. In germline, CDR1 is SGHRS, CDR2 YFSETQ.

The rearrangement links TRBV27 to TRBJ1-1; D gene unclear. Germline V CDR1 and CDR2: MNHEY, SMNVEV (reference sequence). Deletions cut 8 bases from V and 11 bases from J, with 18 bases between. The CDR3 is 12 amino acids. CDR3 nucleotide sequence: TGTGCCAGCGGATCGGTATCTCAAACGGCTTTCTTT. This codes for CASGSVSQTAFF.